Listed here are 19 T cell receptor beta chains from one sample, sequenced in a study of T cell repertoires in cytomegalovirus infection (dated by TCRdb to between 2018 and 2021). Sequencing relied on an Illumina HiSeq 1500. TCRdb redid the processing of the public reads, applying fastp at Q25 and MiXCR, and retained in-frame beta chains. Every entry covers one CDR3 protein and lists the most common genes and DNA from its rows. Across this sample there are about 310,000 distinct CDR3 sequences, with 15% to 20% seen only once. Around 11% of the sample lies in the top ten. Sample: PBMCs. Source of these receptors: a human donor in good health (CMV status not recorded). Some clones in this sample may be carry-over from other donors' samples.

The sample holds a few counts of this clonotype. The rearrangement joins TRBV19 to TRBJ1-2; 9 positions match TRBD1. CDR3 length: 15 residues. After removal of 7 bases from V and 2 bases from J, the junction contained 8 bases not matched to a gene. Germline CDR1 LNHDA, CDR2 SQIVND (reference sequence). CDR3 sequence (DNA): TGTGCCAGTACCGACCAAGGACAGGGGAACTATGGCTACACCTTC. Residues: CASTDQGQGNYGYTF.

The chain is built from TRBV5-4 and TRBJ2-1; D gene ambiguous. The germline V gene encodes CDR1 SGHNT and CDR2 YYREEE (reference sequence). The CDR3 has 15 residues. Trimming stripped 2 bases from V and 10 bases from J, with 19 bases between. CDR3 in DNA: TGTGCCAGCAGCTTCCGTGGGATTCCCGGTGAGGAGCAGTTCTTC. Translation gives CASSFRGIPGEEQFF. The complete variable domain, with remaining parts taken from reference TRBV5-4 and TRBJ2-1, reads ETGVTQSPTHLIKTRGQQVTLRCSSQSGHNTVSWYQQALGQGPQFIFQYYREEENGRGNFPPRFSGLQFPNYSSELNVNALELDDSALYLCASSFRGIPGEEQFFGPGTRLTVL.

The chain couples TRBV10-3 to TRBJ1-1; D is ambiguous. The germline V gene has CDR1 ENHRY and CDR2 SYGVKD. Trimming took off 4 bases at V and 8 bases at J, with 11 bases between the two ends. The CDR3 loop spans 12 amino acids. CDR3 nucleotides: TGTGCCATCAGTGCCGGTGAGCTGGAAGCTTTCTTT. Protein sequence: CAISAGELEAFF.

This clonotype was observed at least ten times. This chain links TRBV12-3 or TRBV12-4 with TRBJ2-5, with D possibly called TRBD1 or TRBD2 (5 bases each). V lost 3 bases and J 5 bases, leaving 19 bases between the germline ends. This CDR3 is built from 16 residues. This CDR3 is CASSFDGRGGRETQYF. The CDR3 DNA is TGTGCCAGCAGTTTCGATGGACGGGGCGGCCGGGAGACCCAGTACTTC.

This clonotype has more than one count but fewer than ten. CDR3 in DNA: TGTGCCAGCAGTGGGAGAAGAAATGAAAAACTGTTTTTT. Amino acids: CASSGRRNEKLFF. V and J are TRBV6-1 and TRBJ1-4; D uncertain. CDR1 and CDR2 (germline): MNHNS, SASEGT. Deletions cut 4 bases from V and 5 bases from J, with 8 bases between. The CDR3 spans 13 residues.

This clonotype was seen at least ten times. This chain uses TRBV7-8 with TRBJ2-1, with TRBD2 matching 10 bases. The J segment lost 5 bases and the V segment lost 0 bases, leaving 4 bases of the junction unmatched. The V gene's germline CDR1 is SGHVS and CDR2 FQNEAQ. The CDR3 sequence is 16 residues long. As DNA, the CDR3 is TGTGCCAGCAGCTTAGCGGGACTAGCGTTCGACAATGAGCAGTTCTTC. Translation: CASSLAGLAFDNEQFF.

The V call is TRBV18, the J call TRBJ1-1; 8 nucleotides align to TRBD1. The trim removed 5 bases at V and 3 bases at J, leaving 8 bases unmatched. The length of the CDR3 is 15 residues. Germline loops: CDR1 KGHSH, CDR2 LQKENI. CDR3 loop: CASSVSQGADTEAFF. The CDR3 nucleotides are TGTGCCAGCTCAGTTTCCCAGGGGGCTGACACTGAAGCTTTCTTT.

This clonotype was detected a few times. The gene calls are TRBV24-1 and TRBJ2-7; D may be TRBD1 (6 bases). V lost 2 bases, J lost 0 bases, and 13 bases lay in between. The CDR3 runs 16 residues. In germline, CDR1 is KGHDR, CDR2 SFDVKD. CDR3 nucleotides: TGTGCCACCAGTGATTCCGGGACATTTAGCTCCTACGAGCAGTACTTC. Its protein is CATSDSGTFSSYEQYF.

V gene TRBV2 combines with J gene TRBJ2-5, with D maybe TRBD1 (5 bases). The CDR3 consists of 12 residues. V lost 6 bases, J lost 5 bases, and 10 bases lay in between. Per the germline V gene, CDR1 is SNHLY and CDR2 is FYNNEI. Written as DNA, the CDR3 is TGTGCCAGCAGAGTCAAGGGGGAGACCCAGTACTTC. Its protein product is CASRVKGETQYF.

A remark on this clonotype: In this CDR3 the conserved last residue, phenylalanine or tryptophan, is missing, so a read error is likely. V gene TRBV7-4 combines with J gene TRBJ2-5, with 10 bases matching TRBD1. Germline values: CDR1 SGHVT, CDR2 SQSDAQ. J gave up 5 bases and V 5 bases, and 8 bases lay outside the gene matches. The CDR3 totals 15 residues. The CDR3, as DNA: TGTGCCAGCAGCCCCCGACAGGGGGCGCGGGAGACCCAGTACTCC. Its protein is CASSPRQGARETQYS.

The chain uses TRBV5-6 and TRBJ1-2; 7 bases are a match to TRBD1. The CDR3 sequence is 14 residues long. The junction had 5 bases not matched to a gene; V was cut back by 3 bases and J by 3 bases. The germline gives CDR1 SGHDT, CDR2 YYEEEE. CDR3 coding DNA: TGTGCCAGCAGCTGGCGTGACAGGGACTATGGCTACACCTTC. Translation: CASSWRDRDYGYTF. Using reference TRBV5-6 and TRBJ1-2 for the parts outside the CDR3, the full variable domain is DAGVTQSPTHLIKTRGQQVTLRCSPKSGHDTVSWYQQALGQGPQFIFQYYEEEERQRGNFPDRFSGHQFPNYSSELNVNALLLGDSALYLCASSWRDRDYGYTFGSGTRLTVV.

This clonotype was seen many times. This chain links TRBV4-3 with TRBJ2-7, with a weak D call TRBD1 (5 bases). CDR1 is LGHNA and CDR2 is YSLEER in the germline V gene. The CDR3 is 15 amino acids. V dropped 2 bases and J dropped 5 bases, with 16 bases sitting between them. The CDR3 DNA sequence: TGCGCCAGCAGCCAAATCAGGGCAGGGATCAACGAGCAGTACTTC. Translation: CASSQIRAGINEQYF.

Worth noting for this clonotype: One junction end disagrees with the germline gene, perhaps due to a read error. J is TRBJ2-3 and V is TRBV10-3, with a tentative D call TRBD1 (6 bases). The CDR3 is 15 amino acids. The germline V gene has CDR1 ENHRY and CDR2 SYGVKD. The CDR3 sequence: CAISDHDRNTDTKYF. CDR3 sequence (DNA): TGTGCCATCAGTGACCACGACAGGAACACAGATACGAAGTATTTT.

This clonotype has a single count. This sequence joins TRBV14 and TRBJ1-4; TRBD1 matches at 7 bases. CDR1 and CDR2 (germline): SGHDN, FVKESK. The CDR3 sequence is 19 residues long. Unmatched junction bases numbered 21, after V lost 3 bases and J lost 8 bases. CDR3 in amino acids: CASSHQPRRGHRSQEKLFF. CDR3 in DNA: TGTGCCAGCAGCCACCAACCACGTAGGGGGCACAGGTCGCAAGAAAAACTGTTTTTT.

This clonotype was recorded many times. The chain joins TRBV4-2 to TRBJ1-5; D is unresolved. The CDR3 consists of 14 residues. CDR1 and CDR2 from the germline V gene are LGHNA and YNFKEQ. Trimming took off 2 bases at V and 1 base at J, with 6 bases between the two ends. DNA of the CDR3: TGTGCCAGCAGCCAACTCGGGAGCAATCAGCCCCAGCATTTT. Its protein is CASSQLGSNQPQHF.

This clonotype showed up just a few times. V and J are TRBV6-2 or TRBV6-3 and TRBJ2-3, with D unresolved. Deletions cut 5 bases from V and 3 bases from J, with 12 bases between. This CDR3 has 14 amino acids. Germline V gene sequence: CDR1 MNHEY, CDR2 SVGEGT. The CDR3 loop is CASSPWTATDTQYF. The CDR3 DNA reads TGTGCCAGCAGTCCTTGGACGGCTACAGATACGCAGTATTTT.

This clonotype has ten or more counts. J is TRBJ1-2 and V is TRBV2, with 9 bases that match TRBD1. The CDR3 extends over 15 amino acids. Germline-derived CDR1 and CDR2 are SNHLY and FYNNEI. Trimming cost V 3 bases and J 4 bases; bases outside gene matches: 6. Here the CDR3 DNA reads TGTGCCAGCAGTGACCGGACAGGGGCAGTCTATGGCTACACCTTC. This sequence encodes CASSDRTGAVYGYTF.

CDR3 amino acids: CASSPNNVENIQYF. The DNA for the CDR3 is TGTGCCAGCTCACCAAATAACGTTGAAAACATTCAGTACTTC. The chain carries TRBV18 and TRBJ2-4; D gene unclear. V dropped 2 bases and J dropped 5 bases, with 10 bases sitting between them. The CDR3 sequence is 14 residues long. Germline CDR1 is KGHSH and CDR2 is LQKENI.

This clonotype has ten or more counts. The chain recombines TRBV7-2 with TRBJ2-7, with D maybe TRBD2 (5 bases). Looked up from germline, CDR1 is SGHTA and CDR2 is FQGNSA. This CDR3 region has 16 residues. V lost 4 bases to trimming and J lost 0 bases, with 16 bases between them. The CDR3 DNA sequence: TGTGCCAGCAGCTCCCGACGACCGGGGAGCTCCTACGAGCAGTACTTC. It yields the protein CASSSRRPGSSYEQYF. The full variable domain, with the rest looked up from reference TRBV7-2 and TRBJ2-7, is GAGVSQSPSNKVTEKGKDVELRCDPISGHTALYWYRQSLGQGLEFLIYFQGNSAPDKSGLPSDRFSAERTGGSVSTLTIQRTQQEDSAVYLCASSSRRPGSSYEQYFGPGTRLTVT.